The source of this TCR beta chain is a study of regulatory T cells in long-lasting Graves disease. Details on this clonotype: Compared with germline, one end of the junction differs, possibly owing to a read error.

Time point described: newly diagnosed GD, antithyroid drugs for less than 3 months. With RNA extracted from PBMCs as input, the TCR library was made. EDTA tubes received about 10 milliliters of collected peripheral blood. Arm-PCR of CDR3 regions with iRepertoire HTBI primers generated TCR beta libraries. TCRdb passed the multiplex PCR reads through MiXCR, listing each CDR3 protein once. The table records under 300,000 distinct CDR3 sequences, 15% to 20% of them present only once. In addition, the sample was reused for a study of T cells in Graves' hyperthyroidism and ophthalmopathy. Per that study: Thyroid ultrasound, orbital computed tomography, clinical symptoms, and serum thyroxine and TRAb underpinned diagnoses. Most thyroid clonotypes with frequency above 0.001 were detected in blood.

The specimen comprised peripheral blood mononuclear cells (PBMCs), sampled at new diagnosis, from a patient treated with antithyroid drugs. This receptor was obtained from a woman between 25 and 40 years old with Graves disease.

CDR3 sequence (DNA): TGTGCCAGCAGCCGGTGGCAGGGGGCGACCCTGAACACTGAAGCTTGCTTT. It encodes CASSRWQGATLNTEACF. The V gene is TRBV5-4, the J gene TRBJ1-1; 8 bases align to TRBD1. Germline V gene lookup returns CDR1 SGHNT and CDR2 YYREEE (reference sequence). The CDR3 has 17 residues.